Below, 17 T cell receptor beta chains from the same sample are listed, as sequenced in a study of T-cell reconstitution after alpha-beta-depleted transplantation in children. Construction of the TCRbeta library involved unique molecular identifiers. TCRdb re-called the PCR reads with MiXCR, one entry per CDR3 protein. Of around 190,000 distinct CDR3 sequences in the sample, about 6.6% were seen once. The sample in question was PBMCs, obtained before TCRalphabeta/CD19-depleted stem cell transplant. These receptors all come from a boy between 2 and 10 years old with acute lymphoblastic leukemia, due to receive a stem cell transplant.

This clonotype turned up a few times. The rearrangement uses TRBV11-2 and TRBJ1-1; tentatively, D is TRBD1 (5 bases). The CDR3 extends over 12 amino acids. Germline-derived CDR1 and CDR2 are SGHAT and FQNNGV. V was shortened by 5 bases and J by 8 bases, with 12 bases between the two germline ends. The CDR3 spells CASSRDSGEAFF. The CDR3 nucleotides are TGTGCCAGCAGCAGAGACAGCGGCGAAGCTTTCTTT. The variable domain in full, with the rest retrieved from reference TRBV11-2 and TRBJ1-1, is EAGVAQSPRYKIIEKRQSVAFWCNPISGHATLYWYQQILGQGPKLLIQFQNNGVVDDSQLPKDRFSAERLKGVDSTLKIQPAKLEDSAVYLCASSRDSGEAFFGQGTRLTVV.

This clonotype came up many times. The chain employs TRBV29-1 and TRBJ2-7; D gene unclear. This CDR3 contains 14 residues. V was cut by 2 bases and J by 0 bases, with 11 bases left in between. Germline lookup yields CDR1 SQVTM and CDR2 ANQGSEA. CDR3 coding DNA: TGCAGCGTTGAATACTCCGGAGACTCCTACGAGCAGTACTTC. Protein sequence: CSVEYSGDSYEQYF.

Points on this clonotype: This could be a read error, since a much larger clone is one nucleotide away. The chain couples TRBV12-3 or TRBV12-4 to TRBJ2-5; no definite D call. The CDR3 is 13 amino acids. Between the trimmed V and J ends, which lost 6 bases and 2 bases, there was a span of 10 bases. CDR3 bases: TGTGCCAGCAGCCACGGCAGGCAAGAGACCCAGTACTTC. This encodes CASSHGRQETQYF.

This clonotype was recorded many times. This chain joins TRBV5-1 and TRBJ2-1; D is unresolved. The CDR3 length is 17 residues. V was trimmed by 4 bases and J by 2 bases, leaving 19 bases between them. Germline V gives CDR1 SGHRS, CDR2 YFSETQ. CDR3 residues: CASSPLGGRTAYNEQFF. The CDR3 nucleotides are TGCGCCAGCAGCCCCCTAGGTGGTCGGACGGCCTACAATGAGCAGTTCTTC.

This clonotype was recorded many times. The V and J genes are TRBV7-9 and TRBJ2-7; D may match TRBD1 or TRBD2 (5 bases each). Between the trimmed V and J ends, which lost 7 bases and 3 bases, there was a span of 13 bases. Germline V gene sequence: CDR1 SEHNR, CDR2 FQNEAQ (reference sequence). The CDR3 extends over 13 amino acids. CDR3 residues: CASTGGNYYEQYF. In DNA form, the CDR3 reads TGTGCCAGCACTGGGGGAAACTACTACGAGCAGTACTTC.

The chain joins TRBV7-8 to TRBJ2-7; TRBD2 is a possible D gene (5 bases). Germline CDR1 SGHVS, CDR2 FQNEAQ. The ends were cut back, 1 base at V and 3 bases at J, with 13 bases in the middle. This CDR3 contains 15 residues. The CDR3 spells CASSLGSRVNYEQYF. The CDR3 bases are TGTGCCAGCAGCTTAGGTTCGAGGGTGAACTACGAGCAGTACTTC.

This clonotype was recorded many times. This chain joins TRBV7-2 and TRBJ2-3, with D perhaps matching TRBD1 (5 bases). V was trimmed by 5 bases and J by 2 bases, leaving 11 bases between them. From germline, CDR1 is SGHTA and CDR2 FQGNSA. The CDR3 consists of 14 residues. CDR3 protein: CASSPRQLTDTQYF. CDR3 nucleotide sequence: TGTGCCAGCAGCCCTCGACAGCTCACAGATACGCAGTATTTT.

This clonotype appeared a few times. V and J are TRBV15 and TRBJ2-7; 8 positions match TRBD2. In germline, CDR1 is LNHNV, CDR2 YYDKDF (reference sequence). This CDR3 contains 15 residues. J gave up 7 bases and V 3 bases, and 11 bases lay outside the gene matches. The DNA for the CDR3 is TGTGCCACCAGCAGGCCGGGACTAGGCCAAGGGGAGCAGTACTTC. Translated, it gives CATSRPGLGQGEQYF.

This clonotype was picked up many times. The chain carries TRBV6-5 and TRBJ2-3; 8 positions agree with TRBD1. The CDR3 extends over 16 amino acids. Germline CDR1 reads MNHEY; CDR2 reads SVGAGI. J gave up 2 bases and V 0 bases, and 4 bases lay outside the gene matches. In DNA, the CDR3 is TGTGCCAGCAGTTACTCGACAGGGGCGCCCACAGATACGCAGTATTTT. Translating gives CASSYSTGAPTDTQYF.

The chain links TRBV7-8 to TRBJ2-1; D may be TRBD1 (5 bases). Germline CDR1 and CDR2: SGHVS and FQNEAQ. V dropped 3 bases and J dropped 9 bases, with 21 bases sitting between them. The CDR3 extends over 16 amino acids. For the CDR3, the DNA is TGTGCCAGCAGCTTTGGGGCGAAGACCTTGGTAGGTGAGCAGTTCTTC. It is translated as CASSFGAKTLVGEQFF.

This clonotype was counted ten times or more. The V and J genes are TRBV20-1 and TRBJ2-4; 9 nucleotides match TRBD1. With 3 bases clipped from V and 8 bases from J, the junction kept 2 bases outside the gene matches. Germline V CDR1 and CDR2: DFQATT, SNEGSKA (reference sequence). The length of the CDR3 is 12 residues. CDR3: CSARGDRDIQYF. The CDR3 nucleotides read TGCAGTGCTAGGGGGGACAGGGACATTCAGTACTTC.

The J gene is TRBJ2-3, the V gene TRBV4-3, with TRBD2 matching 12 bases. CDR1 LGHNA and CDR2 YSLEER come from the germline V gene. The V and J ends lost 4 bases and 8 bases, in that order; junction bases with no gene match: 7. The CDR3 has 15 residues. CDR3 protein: CASSPSGGELATQYF. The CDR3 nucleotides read TGCGCCAGCAGCCCTAGCGGGGGGGAATTAGCTACGCAGTATTTT.

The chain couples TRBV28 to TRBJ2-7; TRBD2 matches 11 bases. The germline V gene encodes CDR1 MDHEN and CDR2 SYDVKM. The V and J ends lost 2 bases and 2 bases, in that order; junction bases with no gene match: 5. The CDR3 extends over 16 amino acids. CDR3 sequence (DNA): TGTGCCAGCAGTTTAACTAGCGGGGGCCCTACCTACGAGCAGTACTTC. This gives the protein CASSLTSGGPTYEQYF.

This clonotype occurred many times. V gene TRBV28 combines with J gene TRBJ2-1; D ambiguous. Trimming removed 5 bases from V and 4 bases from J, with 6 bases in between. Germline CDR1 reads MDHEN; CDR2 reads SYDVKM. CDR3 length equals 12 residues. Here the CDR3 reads CASSPQYNEQFF. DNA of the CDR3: TGTGCCAGCAGTCCACAGTACAATGAGCAGTTCTTC.

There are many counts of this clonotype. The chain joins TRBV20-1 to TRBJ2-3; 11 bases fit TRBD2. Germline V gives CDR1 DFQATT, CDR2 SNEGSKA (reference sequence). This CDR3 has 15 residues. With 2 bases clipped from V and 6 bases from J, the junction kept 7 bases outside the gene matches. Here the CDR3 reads CSARPPASGGDTQYF. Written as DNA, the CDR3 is TGCAGTGCTAGACCGCCCGCTAGCGGGGGGGATACGCAGTATTTT.

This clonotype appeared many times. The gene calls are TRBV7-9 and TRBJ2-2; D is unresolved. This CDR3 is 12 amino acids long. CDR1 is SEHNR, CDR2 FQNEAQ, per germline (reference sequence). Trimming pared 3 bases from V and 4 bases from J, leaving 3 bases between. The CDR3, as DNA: TGTGCCAGCAGCTTTGGCACCGGGGAGCTGTTTTTT. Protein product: CASSFGTGELFF.

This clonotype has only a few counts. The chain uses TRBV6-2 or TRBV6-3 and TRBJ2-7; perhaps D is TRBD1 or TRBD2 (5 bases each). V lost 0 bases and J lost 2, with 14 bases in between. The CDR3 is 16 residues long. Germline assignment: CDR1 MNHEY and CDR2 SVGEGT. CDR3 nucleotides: TGTGCCAGCAGTTACTCGGGGTGGGGGAGCGCCTACGAGCAGTACTTC. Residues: CASSYSGWGSAYEQYF.